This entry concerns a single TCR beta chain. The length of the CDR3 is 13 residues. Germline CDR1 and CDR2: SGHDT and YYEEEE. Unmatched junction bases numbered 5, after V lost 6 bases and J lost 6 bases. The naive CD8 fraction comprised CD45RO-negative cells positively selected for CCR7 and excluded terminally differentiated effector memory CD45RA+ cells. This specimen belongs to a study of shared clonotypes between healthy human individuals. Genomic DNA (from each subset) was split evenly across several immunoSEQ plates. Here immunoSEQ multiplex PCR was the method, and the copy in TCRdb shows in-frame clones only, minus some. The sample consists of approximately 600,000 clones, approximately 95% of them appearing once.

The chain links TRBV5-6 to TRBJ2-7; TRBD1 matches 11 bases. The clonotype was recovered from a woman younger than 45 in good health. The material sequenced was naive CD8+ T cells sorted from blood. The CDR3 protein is CASTGTGGSEQYF. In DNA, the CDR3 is TGTGCCAGCACCGGGACAGGGGGGTCCGAGCAGTACTTC.